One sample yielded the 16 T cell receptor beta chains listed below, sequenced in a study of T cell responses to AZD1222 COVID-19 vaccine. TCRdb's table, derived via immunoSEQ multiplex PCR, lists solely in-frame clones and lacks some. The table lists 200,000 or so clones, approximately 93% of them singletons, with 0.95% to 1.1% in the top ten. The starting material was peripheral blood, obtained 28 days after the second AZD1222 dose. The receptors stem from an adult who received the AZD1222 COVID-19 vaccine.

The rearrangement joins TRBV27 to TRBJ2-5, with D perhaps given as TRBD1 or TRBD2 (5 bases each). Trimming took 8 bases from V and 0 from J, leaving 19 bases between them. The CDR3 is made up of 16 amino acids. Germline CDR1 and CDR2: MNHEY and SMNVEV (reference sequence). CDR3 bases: TGTGCCAGCCGCCGGGACGGCCTCTTGTACCAAGAGACCCAGTACTTC. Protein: CASRRDGLLYQETQYF.

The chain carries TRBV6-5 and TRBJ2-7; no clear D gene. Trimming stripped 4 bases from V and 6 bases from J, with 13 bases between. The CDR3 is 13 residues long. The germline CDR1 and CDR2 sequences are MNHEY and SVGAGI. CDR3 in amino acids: CASSSTGSGEQYF. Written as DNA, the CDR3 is TGTGCCAGCAGTTCGACTGGCTCGGGCGAGCAGTACTTC.

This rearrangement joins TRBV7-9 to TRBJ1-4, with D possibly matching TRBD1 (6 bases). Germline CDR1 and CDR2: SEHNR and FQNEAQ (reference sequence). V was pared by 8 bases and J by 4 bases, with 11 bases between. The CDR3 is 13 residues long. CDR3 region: CASSNRVNEKLFF. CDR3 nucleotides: TGTGCCAGCTCTAACAGGGTTAATGAAAAACTGTTTTTT.

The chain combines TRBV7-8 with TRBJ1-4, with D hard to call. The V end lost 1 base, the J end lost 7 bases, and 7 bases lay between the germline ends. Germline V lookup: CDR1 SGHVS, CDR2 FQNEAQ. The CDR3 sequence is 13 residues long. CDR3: CASSLGEVEKLFF. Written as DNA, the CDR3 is TGTGCCAGCAGCTTAGGAGAGGTTGAAAAACTGTTTTTT.

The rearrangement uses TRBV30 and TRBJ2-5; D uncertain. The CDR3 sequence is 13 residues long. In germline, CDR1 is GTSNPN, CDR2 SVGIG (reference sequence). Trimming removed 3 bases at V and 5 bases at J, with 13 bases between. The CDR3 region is CAWRPLSRETQYF. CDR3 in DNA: TGTGCCTGGAGGCCCCTCTCACGGGAGACCCAGTACTTC.

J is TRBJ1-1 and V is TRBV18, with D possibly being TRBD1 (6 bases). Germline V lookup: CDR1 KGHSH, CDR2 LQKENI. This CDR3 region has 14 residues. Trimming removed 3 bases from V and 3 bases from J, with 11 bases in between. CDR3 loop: CASSPGQGHTEAFF. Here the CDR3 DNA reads TGTGCCAGCTCACCTGGCCAGGGGCACACTGAAGCTTTCTTT. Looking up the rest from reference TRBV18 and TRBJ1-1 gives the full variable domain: NAGVMQNPRHLVRRRGQEARLRCSPMKGHSHVYWYRQLPEEGLKFMVYLQKENIIDESGMPKERFSAEFPKEGPSILRIQQVVRGDSAAYFCASSPGQGHTEAFFGQGTRLTVV.

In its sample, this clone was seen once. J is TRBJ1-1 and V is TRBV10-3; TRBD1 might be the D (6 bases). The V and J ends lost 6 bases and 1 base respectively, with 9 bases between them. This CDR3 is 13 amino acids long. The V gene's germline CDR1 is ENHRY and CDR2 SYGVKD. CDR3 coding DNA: TGTGCCATCAGGGACAGACCGAACACTGAAGCTTTCTTT. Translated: CAIRDRPNTEAFF.

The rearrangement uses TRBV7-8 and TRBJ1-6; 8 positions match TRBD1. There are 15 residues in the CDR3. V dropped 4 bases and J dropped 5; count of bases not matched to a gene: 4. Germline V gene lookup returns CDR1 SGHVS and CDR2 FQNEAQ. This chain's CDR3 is CASSSGQGNNSPLHF. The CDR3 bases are TGTGCCAGCAGCTCAGGACAGGGTAATAATTCACCCCTCCACTTT.

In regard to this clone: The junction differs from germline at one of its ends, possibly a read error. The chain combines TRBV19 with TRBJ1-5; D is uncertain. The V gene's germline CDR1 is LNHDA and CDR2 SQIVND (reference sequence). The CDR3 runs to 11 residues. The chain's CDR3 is CASSTKREHYF. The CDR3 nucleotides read TGTGCCAGTAGTACGAAACGGGAGCACTATTTT.

CDR3 DNA sequence: TGTGCCAGCAGTTACTCTCTTACGGTCACTGAAGCTTTCTTT. Translated: CASSYSLTVTEAFF. The chain employs TRBV6-5 and TRBJ1-1; D ambiguous. The V gene lost 0 bases and the J gene lost 4 bases, with 9 bases spanning the gap. Germline values: CDR1 MNHEY, CDR2 SVGAGI. The CDR3 is made up of 14 amino acids.

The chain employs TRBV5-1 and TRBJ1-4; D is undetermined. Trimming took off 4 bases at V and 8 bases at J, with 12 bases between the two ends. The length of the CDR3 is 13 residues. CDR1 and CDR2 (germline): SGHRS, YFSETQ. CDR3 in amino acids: CASSPEVGEKLFF. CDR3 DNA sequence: TGCGCCAGCAGCCCGGAGGTGGGGGAAAAACTGTTTTTT. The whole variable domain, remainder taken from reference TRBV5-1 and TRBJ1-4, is KAGVTQTPRYLIKTRGQQVTLSCSPISGHRSVSWYQQTPGQGLQFLFEYFSETQRNKGNFPGRFSGRQFSNSRSEMNVSTLELGDSALYLCASSPEVGEKLFFGSGTQLSVL.

This CDR3 is CASSRDRGDTGELFF. The CDR3 DNA reads TGTGCCAGCAGTCGTGACAGGGGGGACACCGGGGAGCTGTTTTTT. The chain recombines TRBV11-2 with TRBJ2-2; 9 bases fit TRBD1. The CDR3 is made up of 15 amino acids. The V gene's germline CDR1 is SGHAT and CDR2 FQNNGV. The V gene end was trimmed by 6 bases and the J gene end by 3 bases; junction bases not matched to a gene: 5. The full variable domain, completed using reference TRBV11-2 and TRBJ2-2, is EAGVAQSPRYKIIEKRQSVAFWCNPISGHATLYWYQQILGQGPKLLIQFQNNGVVDDSQLPKDRFSAERLKGVDSTLKIQPAKLEDSAVYLCASSRDRGDTGELFFGEGSRLTVL.

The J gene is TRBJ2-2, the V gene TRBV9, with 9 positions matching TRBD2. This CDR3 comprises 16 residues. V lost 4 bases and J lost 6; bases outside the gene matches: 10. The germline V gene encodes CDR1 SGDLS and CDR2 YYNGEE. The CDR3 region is CASSLSGGLGSGELFF. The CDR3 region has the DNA TGTGCCAGCAGCCTCAGCGGGGGGCTTGGTTCCGGGGAGCTGTTTTTT.

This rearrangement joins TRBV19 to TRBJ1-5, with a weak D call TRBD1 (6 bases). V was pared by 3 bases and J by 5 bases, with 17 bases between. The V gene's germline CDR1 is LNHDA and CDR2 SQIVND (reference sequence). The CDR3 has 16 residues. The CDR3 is CASSIAGVRRDQPQHF. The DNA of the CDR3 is TGTGCCAGTAGTATCGCAGGGGTACGGAGGGATCAGCCCCAGCATTTT.

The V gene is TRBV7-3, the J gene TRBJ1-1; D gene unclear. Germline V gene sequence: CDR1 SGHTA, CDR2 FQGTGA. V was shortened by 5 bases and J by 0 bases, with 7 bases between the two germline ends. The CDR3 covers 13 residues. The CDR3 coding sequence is TGTGCCAGCAGCCCGGACGTGAACACTGAAGCTTTCTTT. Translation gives CASSPDVNTEAFF.

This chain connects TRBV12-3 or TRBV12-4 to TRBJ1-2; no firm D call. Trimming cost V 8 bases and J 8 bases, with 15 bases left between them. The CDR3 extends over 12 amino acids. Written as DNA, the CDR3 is TGTGCCAGCCGTGGACGTGGGGAAGGCTACACCTTC. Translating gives CASRGRGEGYTF.